This TCR beta chain was identified during a study of T cell responses to AZD1222 COVID-19 vaccine. As for this clone: The antigen remains undetermined.

CDR1 and CDR2 (germline): LNHNV, YYDKDF (reference sequence). The CDR3 totals 17 residues. V dropped 0 bases and J dropped 0 bases, with 11 bases sitting between them. The table came from immunoSEQ multiplex PCR; TCRdb's copy has only in-frame clones and leaves some out. The repertoire holds roughly 80,000 clones, with 85% to 90% as singletons. Study findings and constraints: Compared with day 0, the breadth and depth of the Spike-specific TCR repertoire rose significantly after two doses of AZD1222. Vaccine-associated CD4 TCRs spanned spike, dominant at 160-218 and 743-854.

The source is an adult in good health. This sample comprised peripheral blood, obtained on day 0 of MenACWY control vaccination. V and J are TRBV15 and TRBJ2-2; D call uncertain. CDR3 in amino acids: CATSREPSSANTGELFF. CDR3 nucleotides: TGTGCCACCAGCAGAGAGCCTTCCTCCGCGAACACCGGGGAGCTGTTTTTT.